This is a list of T cell receptor beta chains from one sample in a study of tumor-infiltrating lymphocytes in primary liver carcinoma. TCRdb reprocessed the multiplex PCR reads with MiXCR, giving one entry per CDR3 protein. The top ten clones hold over 8% of a sample with about 120,000 distinct CDR3 sequences, about two thirds of them seen once. What was sequenced was tumor-adjacent normal liver tissue. The receptors originated from a woman aged 55-69 years with primary liver carcinoma and hepatitis B virus infection. Each CDR3 is given with its conserved first and last residue. The D gene is left open where the match is weak. Expanded clones get a size class; other rows say once, few or many, or leave the size out.

CDR3nt	CDR3aa	j_gene	abundance	d_gene	v_gene
TGTGCCAGCAGTTACGGTGGCGGGAGATCGAATGAGCAGTTCTTC	CASSYGGGRSNEQFF	TRBJ2-1	many	TRBD2	TRBV6-2/TRBV6-3
TGCGCCAGCAGTGAGTCGAATTTCGGGAGAGATACGCAGTATTTT	CASSESNFGRDTQYF	TRBJ2-3	many	-	TRBV10-2
TGCAGCGTTGGAACTAGCGGGGTAGATACGCAGTATTTT	CSVGTSGVDTQYF	TRBJ2-3	-	TRBD2	TRBV29-1
TGCAGTGTTGAAATGGTCAGCACCGGGGAGCTGTTTTTT	CSVEMVSTGELFF	TRBJ2-2	-	-	TRBV29-1
TGTGCCAACAGTCCCGGACAGCCGACCCACAATGAGCAGTTCTTC	CANSPGQPTHNEQFF	TRBJ2-1	once	-	TRBV6-5
TGTGCCACCAGCATAGATTGGGAGACCCAGTACTTC	CATSIDWETQYF	TRBJ2-5	-	-	TRBV11-2
TGTGCCAGCAGTTTTAACACCGGGGAGCTGTTTTTT	CASSFNTGELFF	TRBJ2-2	few	-	TRBV28
TGTGCCAGCAGTTTAGGGCTTAGCCGGGCTATCACAGATACGCAGTATTTT	CASSLGLSRAITDTQYF	TRBJ2-3	-	-	TRBV11-2
TGCAGCGTTTTTGGCGGGAGGGCCGCAGACGAGCAGTTCTTC	CSVFGGRAADEQFF	TRBJ2-1	-	TRBD2	TRBV29-1
TGCGCCAGCAGCCAAGACGAGACAGGGGGCGGAAGGGCCAACGTCCTGACTTTC	CASSQDETGGGRANVLTF	TRBJ2-6	many	TRBD1	TRBV4-1
-	CASCSTRGPGSCFF	TRBJ2-2	-	-	TRBV12-3/TRBV12-4
TGTGGCAGCAGCTTGGGGGGATTTAGCGGGACTAGCACAGATGCGCAGTATTTT	CGSSLGGFSGTSTDAQYF	TRBJ2-3	-	TRBD2	TRBV5-4
TGTGCCAGCAGCCTAACGAGCGGAGAGTCGTACAATGAGCAGTTCTTC	CASSLTSGESYNEQFF	TRBJ2-1	many	-	TRBV14
TGTGCTAGCATTTTAGACGGGTCTGGGGCCAACGTCCTGACTTTC	CASILDGSGANVLTF	TRBJ2-6	once	-	TRBV6-5
TGTGCCAGCAGCTTAGGGCGACTAGCGGGAGATACGCAGTATTTT	CASSLGRLAGDTQYF	TRBJ2-3	many	TRBD2	TRBV11-2
TGCGCCAGCAGCTTGGGAGAGACAGAGGTTGGCTACATATTC	CASSLGETEVGYIF	TRBJ1-2	once	-	TRBV5-1
TGCAGCGTCCCCCGACTAGCGTCGTACAATGAACAGTTATTC	CSVPRLASYNEQLF	TRBJ2-1	once	TRBD2	TRBV29-1
TGCGCCAGCAGGTCCGGGACAGGGATTTACAATGAGCAGTTCTTC	CASRSGTGIYNEQFF	TRBJ2-1	many	TRBD1	TRBV10-2
TGTGCCAGCAGCTCCAGAGACCACGGGACAGGGGGCTACGAGACCCAGTACTTC	CASSSRDHGTGGYETQYF	TRBJ2-5	many	TRBD1	TRBV28
TGTGCCAGCAGCCCCCGGGGAGGCGGGACTGGAGATACCCAGTACTTC	CASSPRGGGTGDTQYF	TRBJ2-5	-	-	TRBV5-6
TGTGACTGGTCGACAGGACAGCCCGATAAGCAGTATTTT	CDWSTGQPDKQYF	TRBJ2-3	-	-	TRBV30
TGTGCCAGCAGTGAAGAAGAGGCTAGGGGCTCCTACGAGCAGTACTTC	CASSEEEARGSYEQYF	TRBJ2-7	many	-	TRBV6-1
TGCAGTGCTAGAGGGACAGGGGACGATACGCAGTATTTT	CSARGTGDDTQYF	TRBJ2-3	-	TRBD1	TRBV20-1
TGTGCCAGCACCGAGGGCTTACCAGATACGCAGTATTTT	CASTEGLPDTQYF	TRBJ2-3	few	-	TRBV2
TGTGTCAGCAGTGAAGCCGGAGACAGAGGTACGCAGTATTTT	CVSSEAGDRGTQYF	TRBJ2-3	-	-	TRBV6-1
TGTGCCAGCAGCCCTCCTGGACGGGACAATGAGCAGTTCTTC	CASSPPGRDNEQFF	TRBJ2-1	many	-	TRBV7-8
TGTGCCAGCAGGGAAGGAGCCCAAGAGACCCAGTACTTC	CASREGAQETQYF	TRBJ2-5	many	-	TRBV6-1
TGTGCCAGCAGCGCCTCGACAGGGTACACTCGCACTGAAGCTTTCTTT	CASSASTGYTRTEAFF	TRBJ1-1	-	TRBD1	TRBV11-2
TGTGCCAGCAGATTCACCGGGACAGGGTGGGAAAAACTGTTTTTT	CASRFTGTGWEKLFF	TRBJ1-4	many	TRBD1	TRBV6-6
TGTGCCAGTAGTATCTTAATCTCCGGCGGCAGGACGGATTCACCCCTCCACTTT	CASSILISGGRTDSPLHF	TRBJ1-6	-	-	TRBV19
TGCAGTGCTAGAGATCCCGCTAGCGGGACTCCGGGATCTACGCAGTATTTT	CSARDPASGTPGSTQYF	TRBJ2-3	-	TRBD2	TRBV20-1
TGTGCTAGCAGCCCCTCCCGACAGACAGATACGCAGTATTTT	CASSPSRQTDTQYF	TRBJ2-3	few	-	TRBV7-7
TGTGCCAGCAGCCCGATACAGGGGAACTATGGCTACACCTTC	CASSPIQGNYGYTF	TRBJ1-2	once	TRBD1	TRBV7-8
TGCGCCAGCAGCCTCTTGGGGGGTTTGGAGCAGTACTTC	CASSLLGGLEQYF	TRBJ2-7	many	-	TRBV5-1
TGTGCCAGTAACCACGGGGACATCCCCTACGAGCAATACTTC	CASNHGDIPYEQYF	TRBJ2-7	-	-	TRBV12-3/TRBV12-4
TGTCCCAGCAGCGAGGGGAAGGGTGCTTTATTT	CPSSEGKGALF	TRBJ1-1	-	-	TRBV12-3/TRBV12-4